These 17 T cell receptor beta chains share one sample of origin, sequenced in a study of glioma-infiltrating T cells after dendritic cell vaccination (dated by TCRdb to about 2016). Receptors were amplified or captured by the immunoSEQ multiplex PCR assay. The immuneACCESS repertoire file appears here via TCRdb, limited to in-frame rearrangements. These files lack a portion of the clones; in checked studies, under half of the deficit traces to unresolved V genes, and the cause of the others is not known. Present in this sample are 90,000 to 140,000 clones, around 91% of which were seen just once. The ten most abundant clones make up approximately 2.7% of the sample. Taken with the paper, the label for time point translates to: after dendritic cell vaccination, including at tumor progression/relapse. The sequenced sample was blood, obtained after dendritic cell vaccination. These receptors all come from a human donor with glioblastoma.

CDR3 coding DNA: TGTGCCAGTCATTCACCCAGCTCTGGAAACACCATATATTTT. Its protein product is CASHSPSSGNTIYF. V is TRBV19 and J is TRBJ1-3; D gene uncertain. Germline assignment: CDR1 LNHDA and CDR2 SQIVND (reference sequence). This CDR3 spans 14 amino acids. V lost 8 bases and J lost 0, with 11 bases in between.

This clone occurred a few times. Relative to the germline gene, one junction end is altered; a read error may explain this. V usage is TRBV6-5 and J usage is TRBJ1-1; TRBD1 matches at 10 bases. This CDR3 is 12 amino acids long. Germline V gene data show CDR1 as MNHEY and CDR2 as SVGAGI. In nucleotides, the CDR3 is TGTGCCAGCGGGCGACAGGGGGCCAGGCGTAACTTT. It specifies CASGRQGARRNF.

The chain is built from TRBV30 and TRBJ2-7; 11 bases line up with TRBD1. The germline V gene has CDR1 GTSNPN and CDR2 SVGIG (reference sequence). V trimming: 2 bases; J trimming: 3 bases; junction bases outside the gene matches: 6. CDR3 length equals 15 residues. As DNA, the CDR3 is TGTGCCTGGAGTATGGGTGGGACAGGGGGCTACGAGCAGTACTTC. It yields the protein CAWSMGGTGGYEQYF. The full variable domain, its missing parts supplied by reference TRBV30 and TRBJ2-7, is SQTIHQWPATLVQPVGSPLSLECTVEGTSNPNLYWYRQAAGRGLQLLFYSVGIGQISSEVPQNLSASRPQDRQFILSSKKLLLSDSGFYLCAWSMGGTGGYEQYFGPGTRLTVT.

The V call is TRBV10-1, the J call TRBJ2-3; 11 bases fit TRBD2. CDR1 and CDR2 from the germline V gene are WNHNN and SYGVQD (reference sequence). CDR3 size: 15 residues. Unmatched junction bases numbered 4, after V lost 6 bases and J lost 2 bases. This chain's CDR3 is CASSPGLADTDTQYF. The CDR3 coding sequence is TGCGCCAGCAGCCCGGGACTAGCGGACACAGATACGCAGTATTTT.

The DNA for the CDR3 is TGTGCCAGCAGGGTGACAGGGGAAGATGGCTACACCTTC. Amino acid sequence: CASRVTGEDGYTF. The chain has TRBV27 and TRBJ1-2; 8 bases fit TRBD1. The CDR3 covers 13 residues. V lost 6 bases and J lost 6; bases outside the gene matches: 6. Germline assignment: CDR1 MNHEY and CDR2 SMNVEV (reference sequence).

This chain uses TRBV2 with TRBJ2-5; a possible D gene is TRBD1 (5 bases). The ends were cut back, 5 bases at V and 5 bases at J, with 12 bases in the middle. This CDR3 comprises 13 residues. CDR1 and CDR2 (germline): SNHLY, FYNNEI. The CDR3: CASSPLGRETQYF. CDR3 sequence (DNA): TGTGCCAGCAGTCCATTGGGGCGTGAGACCCAGTACTTC.

The chain is built from TRBV4-1 and TRBJ2-7; no definite D call. The CDR3 consists of 13 residues. With 7 bases removed from V and 2 bases from J, the gap between germline ends came to 12 bases. Germline V gives CDR1 MGHRA, CDR2 YSYEKL. The CDR3 sequence is CASNPLEPYEQYF. CDR3 nucleotides: TGCGCCAGCAACCCCCTAGAACCCTACGAGCAGTACTTC.

The J gene is TRBJ1-2, the V gene TRBV6-1; perhaps TRBD1 as D (6 bases). CDR1 and CDR2 (germline): MNHNS, SASEGT. This CDR3 is 14 amino acids long. Trimming pared 2 bases from V and 4 bases from J, leaving 11 bases between. CDR3: CASSEKGDVYGYTF. CDR3 sequence (DNA): TGTGCCAGCAGTGAAAAGGGGGACGTCTATGGCTACACCTTC.

This chain links TRBV19 with TRBJ1-2; 8 bases agree with TRBD1. CDR1 is LNHDA and CDR2 is SQIVND in the germline V gene (reference sequence). The CDR3 extends over 14 amino acids. The V and J ends lost 4 bases and 1 base, in that order; junction bases with no gene match: 2. Here the CDR3 reads CASSTTGVNYGYTF. The CDR3, as DNA: TGTGCCAGTAGTACGACAGGGGTTAACTATGGCTACACCTTC.

The chain is built from TRBV11-1 and TRBJ2-2; TRBD1 matches 7 bases. This CDR3 comprises 17 residues. Germline V gives CDR1 SGHAT, CDR2 FQDESV (reference sequence). With 6 bases clipped from V and 0 bases from J, the junction kept 10 bases outside the gene matches. The CDR3 DNA reads TGTGCCAGCAGAAATCGACAGGGCGGGTCGAACACCGGGGAGCTGTTTTTT. Translating it yields CASRNRQGGSNTGELFF.

This clone was counted between two and nine times. The genes are TRBV5-6 and TRBJ2-2; 9 positions match TRBD1. The CDR3 is 16 amino acids. Losses at the gene ends were 4 bases for V and 7 bases for J; bases not matched to a gene: 11. Germline-derived CDR1 and CDR2 are SGHDT and YYEEEE. As DNA, the CDR3 is TGTGCCAGCAGCGCCGGGACAGGGTTCTTAGGCGGGGAGCTGTTTTTT. Translation: CASSAGTGFLGGELFF.

This chain connects TRBV5-6 to TRBJ2-1; D remains unclear. Germline CDR1 and CDR2: SGHDT and YYEEEE. The CDR3 loop spans 15 amino acids. The V and J ends lost 0 bases and 2 bases respectively, with 9 bases between them. This CDR3 is CASSLVSDTYNEQFF. Written as DNA, the CDR3 is TGTGCCAGCAGCTTGGTTTCCGACACCTACAATGAGCAGTTCTTC.

The gene calls are TRBV19 and TRBJ1-5, with TRBD1 matching over 7 bases. Per germline, CDR1 LNHDA and CDR2 SQIVND (reference sequence). Germline trimming cut 7 bases from V and 1 base from J; bases unmatched to any gene: 4. The CDR3 consists of 14 residues. The CDR3 DNA sequence: TGTGCCAGTACCCCGGACAGGAGCAATCAGCCCCAGCATTTT. Encoded protein: CASTPDRSNQPQHF.

The V call is TRBV5-6, the J call TRBJ1-1; 9 bases are a match to TRBD1. Trimming cost V 2 bases and J 3 bases; bases outside gene matches: 11. This CDR3 comprises 17 residues. Looked up from germline, CDR1 is SGHDT and CDR2 is YYEEEE. The chain's CDR3 is CASSFLGQGISYTEAFF. CDR3 in DNA: TGTGCCAGCAGCTTCCTGGGACAGGGTATTTCGTACACTGAAGCTTTCTTT.

J is TRBJ2-5 and V is TRBV9; 9 nucleotides line up with TRBD2. V gave up 0 bases and J gave up 2 bases; unmatched junction bases: 11. The CDR3 spans 18 residues. Germline V gene data show CDR1 as SGDLS and CDR2 as YYNGEE. CDR3 nucleotide sequence: TGTGCCAGCAGCGTAGAGGATATGGGACTAGCAGATCAAGAGACCCAGTACTTC. This encodes CASSVEDMGLADQETQYF. The full variable domain, in which reference TRBV9 and TRBJ2-5 provide the parts outside the CDR3, is DSGVTQTPKHLITATGQRVTLRCSPRSGDLSVYWYQQSLDQGLQFLIQYYNGEERAKGNILERFSAQQFPDLHSELNLSSLELGDSALYFCASSVEDMGLADQETQYFGPGTRLLVL.

The chain employs TRBV2 and TRBJ1-4; TRBD1 agrees at 7 bases. Trimming took 5 bases from V and 8 from J; bases not matched to a gene: 8. Germline V gives CDR1 SNHLY, CDR2 FYNNEI. The CDR3 is 14 amino acids. CDR3 bases: TGTGCCAGCAGTTGGGACAGCCCGAGGGAAAAACTGTTTTTT. Translated, it gives CASSWDSPREKLFF.

This chain links TRBV7-8 with TRBJ2-7, with 10 bases identical to TRBD1. The CDR3 is made up of 14 amino acids. V dropped 1 base and J dropped 6; count of bases not matched to a gene: 3. Germline V gives CDR1 SGHVS, CDR2 FQNEAQ. The CDR3 DNA reads TGTGCCAGCAGCTTAGGACAGGGGGCTTTCGAGCAGTACTTC. Translated: CASSLGQGAFEQYF.